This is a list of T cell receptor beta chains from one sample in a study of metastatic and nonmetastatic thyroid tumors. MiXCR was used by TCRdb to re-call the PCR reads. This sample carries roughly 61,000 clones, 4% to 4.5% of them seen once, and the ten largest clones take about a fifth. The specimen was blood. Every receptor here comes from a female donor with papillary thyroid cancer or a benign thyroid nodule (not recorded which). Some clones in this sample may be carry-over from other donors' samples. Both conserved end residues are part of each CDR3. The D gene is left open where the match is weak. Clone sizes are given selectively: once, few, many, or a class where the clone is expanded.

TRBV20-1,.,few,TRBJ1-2,CSARECGRGEYGYTF,TGCAGCGCTAGAGAATGTGGTAGGGGAGAGTATGGCTACACCTTC
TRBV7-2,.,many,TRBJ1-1,CASSLVWSGAGTEAFF,TGTGCCAGCAGCTTAGTCTGGTCGGGGGCCGGCACTGAAGCTTTCTTT
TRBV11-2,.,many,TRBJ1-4,CASSLGLRAGEKLFF,TGTGCCAGCAGCTTAGGCCTTCGGGCAGGGGAAAAACTGTTTTTT
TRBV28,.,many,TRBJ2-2,CASKRIGATGELFF,TGTGCCAGCAAGAGAATTGGGGCAACCGGGGAGCTGTTTTTT
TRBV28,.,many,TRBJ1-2,CASSPGTYGYTF,TGTGCCAGCAGTCCAGGGACCTATGGCTACACCTTC
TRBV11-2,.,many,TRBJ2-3,CASSHRTDWATQYF,TGTGCCAGCAGCCACCGGACCGATTGGGCGACGCAGTATTTT
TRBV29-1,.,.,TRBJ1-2,CSVGGEVTGGYTF,TGCAGCGTTGGGGGGGAGGTGACTGGGGGCTACACCTTC
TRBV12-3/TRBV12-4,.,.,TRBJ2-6,CASGGGQGAGSNVLTF,TGTGCCAGCGGGGGGGGACAAGGGGCTGGGTCCAACGTCCTTACTTTC
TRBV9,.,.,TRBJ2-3,CASSVGTTITDTQYF,TGTGCCAGCAGCGTAGGGACTACCATCACAGATACGCAGTATTTT
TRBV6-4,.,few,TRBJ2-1,CASRPGAGPNNEQFF,TGTGCCAGCAGACCGGGCGCTGGACCAAACAATGAGCAGTTCTTC
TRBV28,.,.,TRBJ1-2,CASSWGDTRGTNYGYTF,TGTGCCAGCAGCTGGGGGGACACGAGGGGGACTAACTATGGCTACACCTTC
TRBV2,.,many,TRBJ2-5,CASGRDRTQETQYF,TGTGCCAGCGGGCGGGACAGAACACAAGAGACCCAGTACTTC
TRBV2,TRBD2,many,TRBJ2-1,CAILSGRARYNEQFF,TGTGCCATACTAAGCGGGAGGGCCCGCTACAATGAGCAGTTCTTC
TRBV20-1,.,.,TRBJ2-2,CSVGINTGELFF,TGCAGTGTGGGAATCAACACCGGGGAGCTGTTTTTT
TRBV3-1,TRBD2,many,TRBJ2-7,CASSPTGGRAPWYEQYF,TGTGCCAGCAGCCCTACGGGCGGGAGGGCCCCTTGGTACGAGCAGTACTTC
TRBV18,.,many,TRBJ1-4,CASSPLRGTNEKLFF,TGTGCCAGCTCACCCCTACGGGGAACTAATGAAAAACTGTTTTTT
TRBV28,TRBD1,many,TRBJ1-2,CASRTGEGYGYTF,TGTGCCAGCAGAACAGGGGAGGGCTATGGCTACACCTTC
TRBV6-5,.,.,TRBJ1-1,CASSHKAGQNTEAFF,TGTGCCAGCAGTCACAAGGCGGGGCAGAACACTGAAGCTTTCTTT
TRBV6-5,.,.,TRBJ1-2,CASSYTGPGYGYTF,TGTGCCAGCAGTTACACAGGGCCAGGTTATGGCTACACCTTC
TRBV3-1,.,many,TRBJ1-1,CASRGNTEAFF,TGTGCCAGCCGGGGGAACACTGAAGCTTTCTTT
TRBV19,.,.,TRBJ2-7,CASSMPPVEQYF,TGTGCCAGTAGTATGCCACCCGTCGAGCAGTACTTC
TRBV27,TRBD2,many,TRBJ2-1,CASSLGLAGVNEQFF,TGTGCCAGCAGTCTAGGACTAGCGGGAGTCAATGAGCAGTTCTTC
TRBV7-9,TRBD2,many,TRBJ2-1,CASSFFTSGSWSYNEQFF,TGTGCCAGCAGCTTTTTTACTAGCGGGAGTTGGTCCTACAATGAGCAGTTCTTC
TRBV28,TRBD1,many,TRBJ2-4,CASSPGQGNIQYF,TGTGCCAGCAGTCCGGGACAGGGGAACATTCAGTACTTC
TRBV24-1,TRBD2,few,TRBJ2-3,CATTSTSGSTDTQYF,TGTGCCACCACCTCGACTAGCGGGAGCACAGATACGCAGTATTTT
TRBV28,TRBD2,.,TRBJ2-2,CASIGGSPWELFF,TGTGCCAGCATTGGCGGGAGCCCCTGGGAGCTGTTTTTT
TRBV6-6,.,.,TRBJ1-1,CASSYSPRLGTEAFF,TGTGCCAGCAGTTACTCCCCAAGATTGGGAACTGAAGCTTTCTTT
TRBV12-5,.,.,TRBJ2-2,CASGLVSRWAITGLTNTGELFF,TGTGCTAGTGGTTTGGTTAGCCGCTGGGCAATAACTGGTCTGACGAACACCGGGGAGCTGTTTTTT
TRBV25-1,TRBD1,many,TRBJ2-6,CASSRVLGTVGSGANVLTF,TGTGCCAGCAGTAGAGTCTTGGGGACAGTTGGCTCTGGGGCCAACGTCCTGACTTTC
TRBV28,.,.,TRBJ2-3,CASSSRQEITDTQYF,TGTGCCAGCAGTTCGAGACAGGAGATCACAGATACGCAGTATTTT
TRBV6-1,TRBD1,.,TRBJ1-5,CASIQGASNQPQHF,TGTGCCAGCATTCAGGGGGCGAGCAATCAGCCCCAGCATTTT
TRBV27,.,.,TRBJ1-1,CASSLLPDTEAFF,TGTGCCAGCAGTTTATTGCCGGACACTGAAGCTTTCTTT
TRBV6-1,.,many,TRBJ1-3,CASWVGDRRGNTIYF,TGTGCCAGCTGGGTAGGAGACAGGAGAGGGAACACCATATATTTT
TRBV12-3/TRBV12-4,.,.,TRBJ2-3,CASSAIVQDTQYF,TGTGCCAGCAGTGCGATAGTACAAGATACGCAGTATTTT
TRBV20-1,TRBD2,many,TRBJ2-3,CSALGSGGGTDTQYF,TGCAGTGCGCTTGGTAGCGGGGGGGGCACAGATACGCAGTATTTT
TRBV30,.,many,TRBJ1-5,CAWSPGGNQPQHF,TGTGCCTGGAGTCCGGGCGGCAATCAGCCCCAGCATTTT
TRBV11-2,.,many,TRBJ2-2,CASSKENTGELFF,TGTGCCAGCAGCAAAGAGAACACCGGGGAGCTGTTTTTT
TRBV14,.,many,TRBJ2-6,CASRNAGANVLTF,TGTGCCAGCAGGAATGCTGGGGCCAACGTCCTGACTTTC
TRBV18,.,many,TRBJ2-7,CASSLAGGWSIQYEQYF,TGTGCCAGCTCACTAGCCGGCGGGTGGTCGATCCAATACGAGCAGTACTTC
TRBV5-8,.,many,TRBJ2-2,CASSLSRPTGELFF,TGTGCCAGCAGCTTGTCCAGACCTACCGGGGAGCTGTTTTTT
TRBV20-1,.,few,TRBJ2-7,CSASLLVNYEQYF,TGCAGTGCTTCCCTTTTGGTTAACTACGAGCAGTACTTC
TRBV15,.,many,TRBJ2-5,CATSKDTVGGHETQYF,TGTGCCACCAGCAAAGATACGGTAGGGGGGCACGAGACCCAGTACTTC